In its sample, the clone carrying this T cell receptor (beta chain) is medium-sized. Its antigen is unidentified. This sample was taken from a study of T cell repertoires in aging, cancer and after chemotherapy. Study-wide background: The full dataset contained roughly 8.8 million TCR reads. General observations from the study: Healthy donors lost TCR diversity with age mainly through richness, cancer patients through richness and evenness. In each cancer cohort, median generation probability increased across chemotherapy, suggesting thymic output rebounded. Untreated cancer patients had significantly lower blood TCR diversity than age-matched healthy donors.

The template was genomic DNA from peripheral blood, not RNA. V lost 4 bases and J 13 bases, leaving 13 bases between the germline ends. This CDR3 contains 11 residues. Per the germline V gene, CDR1 is SQVTM and CDR2 is ANQGSEA. Multiplex touch-down PCR with TRB-A/B primers amplified rearranged V-D-J TRB sequences. In TCRdb, the multiplex PCR reads were re-called with MiXCR into one record per CDR3 protein. The profile shows approximately 6,000 distinct CDR3 sequences, less than 35% of them singletons. Sequencing was done on a sample of blood. This sequence joins TRBV29-1 and TRBJ2-2, with D maybe TRBD2 (5 bases). The origin of this receptor is a human donor with a blood cancer. DNA for the CDR3: TGCAGCGTTGTAATCGGGGATGTGCTGTTTTTT. Translating gives CSVVIGDVLFF.